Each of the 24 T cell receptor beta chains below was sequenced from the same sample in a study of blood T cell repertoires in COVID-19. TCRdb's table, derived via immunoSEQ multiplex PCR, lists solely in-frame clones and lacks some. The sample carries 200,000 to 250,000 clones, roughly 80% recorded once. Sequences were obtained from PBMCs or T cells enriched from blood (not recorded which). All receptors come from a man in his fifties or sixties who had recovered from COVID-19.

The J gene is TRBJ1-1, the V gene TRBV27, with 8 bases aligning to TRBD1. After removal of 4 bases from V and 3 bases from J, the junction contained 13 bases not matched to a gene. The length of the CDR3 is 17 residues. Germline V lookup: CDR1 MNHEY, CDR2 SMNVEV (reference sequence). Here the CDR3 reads CASSSGQGTPTHTEAFF. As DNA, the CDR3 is TGTGCCAGCAGTTCAGGACAGGGAACCCCGACCCACACTGAAGCTTTCTTT.

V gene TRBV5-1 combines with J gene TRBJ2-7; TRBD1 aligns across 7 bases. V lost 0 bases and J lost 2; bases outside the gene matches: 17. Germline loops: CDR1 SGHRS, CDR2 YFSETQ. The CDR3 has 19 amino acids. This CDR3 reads CASSLAMPFIGTAAYEQYF. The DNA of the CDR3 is TGCGCCAGCAGCTTGGCGATGCCCTTTATTGGGACAGCAGCCTACGAGCAGTACTTC. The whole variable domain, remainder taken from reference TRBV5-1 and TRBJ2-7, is KAGVTQTPRYLIKTRGQQVTLSCSPISGHRSVSWYQQTPGQGLQFLFEYFSETQRNKGNFPGRFSGRQFSNSRSEMNVSTLELGDSALYLCASSLAMPFIGTAAYEQYFGPGTRLTVT.

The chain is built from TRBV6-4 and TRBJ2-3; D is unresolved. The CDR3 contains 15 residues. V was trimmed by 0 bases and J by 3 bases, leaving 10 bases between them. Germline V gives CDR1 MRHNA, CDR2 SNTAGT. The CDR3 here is CASSDSITPTDTQYF. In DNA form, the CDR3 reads TGTGCCAGCAGTGACTCGATCACACCAACAGATACGCAGTATTTT.

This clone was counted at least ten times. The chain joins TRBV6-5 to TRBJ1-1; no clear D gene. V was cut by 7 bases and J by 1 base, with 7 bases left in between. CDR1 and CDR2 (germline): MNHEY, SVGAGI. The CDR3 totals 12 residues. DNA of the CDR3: TGTGCCAGCAAGCAACCGAACACTGAAGCTTTCTTT. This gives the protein CASKQPNTEAFF.

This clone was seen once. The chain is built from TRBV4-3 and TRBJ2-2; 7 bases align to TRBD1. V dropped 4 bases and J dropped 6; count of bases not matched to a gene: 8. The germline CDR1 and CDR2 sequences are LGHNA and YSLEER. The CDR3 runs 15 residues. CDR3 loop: CASSPNRGIAGELFF. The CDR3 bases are TGCGCCAGCAGCCCAAACAGGGGAATAGCCGGGGAGCTGTTTTTT.

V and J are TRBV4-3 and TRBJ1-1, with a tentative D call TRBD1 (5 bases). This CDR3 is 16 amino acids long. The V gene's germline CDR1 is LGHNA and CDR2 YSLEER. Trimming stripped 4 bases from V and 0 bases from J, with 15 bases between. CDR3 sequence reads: CASSPTLARVNTEAFF. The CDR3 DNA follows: TGCGCCAGCAGCCCTACCCTTGCCAGGGTGAACACTGAAGCTTTCTTT.

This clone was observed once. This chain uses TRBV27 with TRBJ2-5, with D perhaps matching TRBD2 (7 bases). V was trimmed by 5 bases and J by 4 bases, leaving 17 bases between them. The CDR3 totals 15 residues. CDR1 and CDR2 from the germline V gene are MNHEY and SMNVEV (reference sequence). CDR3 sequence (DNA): TGTGCCAGCAGTCCCCCCCCGAGGGGGGGAGAGACCCAGTACTTC. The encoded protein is CASSPPPRGGETQYF.

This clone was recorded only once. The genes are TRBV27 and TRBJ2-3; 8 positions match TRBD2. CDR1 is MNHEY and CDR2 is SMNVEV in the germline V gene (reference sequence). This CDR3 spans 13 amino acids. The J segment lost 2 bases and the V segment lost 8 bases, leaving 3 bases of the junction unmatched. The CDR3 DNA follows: TGTGCCAGCCGGGGGGGGCACACAGATACGCAGTATTTT. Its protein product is CASRGGHTDTQYF.

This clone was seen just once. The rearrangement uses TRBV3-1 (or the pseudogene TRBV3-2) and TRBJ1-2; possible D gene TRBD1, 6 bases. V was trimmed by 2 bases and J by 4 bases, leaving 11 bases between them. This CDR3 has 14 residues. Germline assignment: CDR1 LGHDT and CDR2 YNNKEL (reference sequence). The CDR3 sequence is CASSQTRTVYGYTF. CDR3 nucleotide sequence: TGTGCCAGCAGCCAAACCCGGACAGTCTATGGCTACACCTTC.

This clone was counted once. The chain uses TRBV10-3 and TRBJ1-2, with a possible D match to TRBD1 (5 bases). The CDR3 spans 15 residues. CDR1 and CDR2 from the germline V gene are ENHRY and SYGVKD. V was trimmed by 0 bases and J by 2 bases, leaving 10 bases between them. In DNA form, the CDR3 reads TGTGCCATCAGTGAGTCGCCCGCAGGGAACTATGGCTACACCTTC. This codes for CAISESPAGNYGYTF.

The CDR3 DNA reads TGTGCCAGCAGAACTCCCGGGACAGGGAGGACTGAAGCTTTCTTT. This gives the protein CASRTPGTGRTEAFF. The gene calls are TRBV6-5 and TRBJ1-1; TRBD1 matches at 9 bases. Germline CDR1 and CDR2: MNHEY and SVGAGI. This CDR3 is 15 amino acids long. The V gene end was trimmed by 6 bases and the J gene end by 5 bases; junction bases not matched to a gene: 10.

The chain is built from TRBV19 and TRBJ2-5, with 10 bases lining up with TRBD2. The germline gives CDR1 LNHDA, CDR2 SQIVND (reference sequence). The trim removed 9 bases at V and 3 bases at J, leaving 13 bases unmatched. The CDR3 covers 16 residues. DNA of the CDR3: TGTGCCAGCCGCCGAGGGCTAGCGGGGGAGGAAGAGACCCAGTACTTC. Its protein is CASRRGLAGEEETQYF.

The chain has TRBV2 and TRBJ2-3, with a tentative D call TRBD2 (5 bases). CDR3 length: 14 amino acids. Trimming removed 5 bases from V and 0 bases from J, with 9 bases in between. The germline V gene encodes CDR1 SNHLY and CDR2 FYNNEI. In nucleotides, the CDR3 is TGTGCCAGCAGTTCCGGGATTAGCACAGATACGCAGTATTTT. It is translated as CASSSGISTDTQYF.

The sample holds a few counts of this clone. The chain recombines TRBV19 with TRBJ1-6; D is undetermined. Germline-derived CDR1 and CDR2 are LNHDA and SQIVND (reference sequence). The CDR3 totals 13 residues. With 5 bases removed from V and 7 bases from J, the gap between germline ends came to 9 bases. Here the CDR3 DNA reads TGTGCCAGTAGTTGGGTCAGGAATTCACCCCTCCACTTT. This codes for CASSWVRNSPLHF.

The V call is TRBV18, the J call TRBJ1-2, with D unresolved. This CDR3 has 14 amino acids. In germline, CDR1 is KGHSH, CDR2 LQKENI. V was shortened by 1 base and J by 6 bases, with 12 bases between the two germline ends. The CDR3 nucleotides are TGTGCCAGCTCACCACGTTCAGGATTAAATGGCTACACCTTC. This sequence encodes CASSPRSGLNGYTF.

The CDR3 here is CASSMAGVANYGYTF. DNA for the CDR3: TGTGCCAGTAGTATGGCAGGGGTAGCTAACTATGGCTACACCTTC. The chain is built from TRBV19 and TRBJ1-2, with a weak D call TRBD1 (6 bases). The CDR3 is 15 residues long. Trimming took off 3 bases at V and 0 bases at J, with 11 bases between the two ends. Germline values: CDR1 LNHDA, CDR2 SQIVND (reference sequence).

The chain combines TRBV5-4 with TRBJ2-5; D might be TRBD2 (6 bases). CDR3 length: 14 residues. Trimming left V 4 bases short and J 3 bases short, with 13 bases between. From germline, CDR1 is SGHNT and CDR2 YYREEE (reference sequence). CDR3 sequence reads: CASSERDLKETQYF. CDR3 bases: TGTGCCAGCAGCGAACGGGACTTGAAAGAGACCCAGTACTTC. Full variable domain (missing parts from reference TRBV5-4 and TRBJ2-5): ETGVTQSPTHLIKTRGQQVTLRCSSQSGHNTVSWYQQALGQGPQFIFQYYREEENGRGNFPPRFSGLQFPNYSSELNVNALELDDSALYLCASSERDLKETQYFGPGTRLLVL.

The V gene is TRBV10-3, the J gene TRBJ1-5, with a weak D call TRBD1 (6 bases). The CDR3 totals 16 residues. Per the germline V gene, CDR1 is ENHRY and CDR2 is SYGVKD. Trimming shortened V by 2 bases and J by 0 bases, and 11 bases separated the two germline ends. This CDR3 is CAISEGQTHSNQPQHF. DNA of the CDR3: TGTGCCATCAGTGAGGGACAGACCCATAGCAATCAGCCCCAGCATTTT.

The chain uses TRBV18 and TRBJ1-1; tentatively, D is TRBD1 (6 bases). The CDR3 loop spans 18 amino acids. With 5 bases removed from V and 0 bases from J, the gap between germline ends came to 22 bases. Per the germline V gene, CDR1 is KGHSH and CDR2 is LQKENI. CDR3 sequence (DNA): TGTGCCAGCTCAGCCACGCAGTTTGGGCAGGGGATGAACACTGAAGCTTTCTTT. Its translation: CASSATQFGQGMNTEAFF.

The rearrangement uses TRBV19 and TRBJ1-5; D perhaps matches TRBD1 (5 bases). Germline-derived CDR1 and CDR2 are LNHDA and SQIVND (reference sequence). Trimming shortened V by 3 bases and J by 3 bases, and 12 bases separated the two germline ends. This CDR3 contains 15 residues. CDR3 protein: CASSIPGRANQPQHF. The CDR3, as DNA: TGTGCCAGTAGTATTCCCGGCAGGGCCAATCAGCCCCAGCATTTT. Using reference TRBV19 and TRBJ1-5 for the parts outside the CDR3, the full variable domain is DGGITQSPKYLFRKEGQNVTLSCEQNLNHDAMYWYRQDPGQGLRLIYYSQIVNDFQKGDIAEGYSVSREKKESFPLTVTSAQKNPTAFYLCASSIPGRANQPQHFGDGTRLSIL.

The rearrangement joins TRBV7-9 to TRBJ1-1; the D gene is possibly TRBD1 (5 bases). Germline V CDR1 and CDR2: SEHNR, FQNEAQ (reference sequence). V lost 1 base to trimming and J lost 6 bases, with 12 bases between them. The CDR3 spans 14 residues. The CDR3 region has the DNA TGTGCCAGCAGCTTAGTACAGGCGGGGCCTGAAGCTTTCTTT. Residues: CASSLVQAGPEAFF.

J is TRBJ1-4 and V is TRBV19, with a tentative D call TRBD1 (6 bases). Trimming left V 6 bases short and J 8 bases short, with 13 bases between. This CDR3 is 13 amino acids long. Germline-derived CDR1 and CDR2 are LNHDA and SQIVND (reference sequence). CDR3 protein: CASSIFRGEKLFF. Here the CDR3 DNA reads TGTGCCAGTAGCATTTTCAGGGGAGAAAAACTGTTTTTT.

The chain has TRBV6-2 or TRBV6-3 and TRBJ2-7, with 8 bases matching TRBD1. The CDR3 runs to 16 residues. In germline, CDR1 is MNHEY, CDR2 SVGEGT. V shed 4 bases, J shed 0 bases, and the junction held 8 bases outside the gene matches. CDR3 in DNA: TGTGCCAGCAGTTCCGTGGGACAGGCGAACTCCTACGAGCAGTACTTC. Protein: CASSSVGQANSYEQYF.

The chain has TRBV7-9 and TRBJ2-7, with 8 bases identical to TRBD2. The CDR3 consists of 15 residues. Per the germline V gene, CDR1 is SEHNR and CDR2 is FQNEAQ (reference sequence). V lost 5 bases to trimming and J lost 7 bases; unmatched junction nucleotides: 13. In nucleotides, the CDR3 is TGTGCCAGCAGCCCTCACGGGGGGGGCGCGGGGGAGCAGTACTTC. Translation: CASSPHGGGAGEQYF.